Listed below are T cell receptor beta chains from one sample, sequenced in a study of CD8+CD57+ T cells in acquired aplastic anemia. TCRdb ran MiXCR on the reads and lists one entry per CDR3 protein. In the table there are some 48,000 distinct CDR3 sequences, approximately 72% of which are singletons. Sequencing was done on a sample of sorted CD4+, CD8+, or CD8+CD57+ T cells (not recorded which) from PBMCs. The source of these receptors is a human donor in good health, serving as a control. CDR3s include the opening cysteine and the closing phenylalanine or tryptophan. D genes are given only for firm matches. The listing skips clone size in some rows; elsewhere it reads once, few, many or a size class.

D	size	J	V	CDR3	DNA
TRBD1	NA	TRBJ1-6	TRBV2	CASMRDRANNSPLHF	TGTGCCAGCATGCGGGACAGGGCAAATAATTCACCCCTCCACTTT
NA	once	TRBJ1-1	TRBV2	CASRGWGLLNTEAFF	TGTGCCAGCAGGGGGTGGGGGCTGCTGAACACTGAAGCTTTCTTT
TRBD1	NA	TRBJ2-3	TRBV6-1	CASMETGRRDTQYF	TGTGCCAGCATGGAGACAGGGCGGAGAGATACGCAGTATTTT
NA	once	TRBJ2-5	TRBV15	CATSSSGETQYF	TGTGCCACCAGCAGCTCCGGTGAGACCCAGTACTTC
NA	many	TRBJ2-5	TRBV2	CASSEAPQETQYF	TGTGCCAGCAGCGAAGCGCCCCAAGAGACCCAGTACTTC
NA	NA	TRBJ1-5	TRBV6-2/TRBV6-3	CASNFLGADQPQHF	TGTGCCAGCAATTTCTTGGGTGCAGATCAGCCCCAGCATTTT
NA	NA	TRBJ2-5	TRBV5-4	CATQETQYF	TGCGCCACTCAAGAGACCCAGTACTTC
NA	NA	TRBJ1-1	TRBV19	CASSAAMNTEALF	TGTGCCAGTAGTGCGGCTATGAACACTGAAGCTCTCTTT
NA	few	TRBJ2-3	TRBV24-1	CATSESGSGTDTQYF	TGTGCCACCAGTGAAAGCGGGTCCGGCACAGATACGCAGTATTTT
NA	NA	TRBJ2-7	TRBV15	CATSSLDSGREQYF	TGTGCCACCAGCAGCTTGGATTCGGGACGCGAGCAGTACTTC
NA	many	TRBJ1-5	TRBV28	CASRPAYSNQPQHF	TGTGCCAGCAGGCCAGCTTATAGCAATCAGCCCCAGCATTTT
NA	medium-sized	TRBJ1-1	TRBV15	CATSPMGSTEAFF	TGTGCCACCAGCCCCATGGGGTCCACTGAAGCTTTCTTT
NA	NA	TRBJ1-1	TRBV10-3	CAISELDGSEAFF	TGTGCCATCAGTGAGTTAGACGGGTCCGAAGCTTTCTTT
TRBD1	NA	TRBJ1-5	TRBV10-3	CAIRGTGNQPQHF	TGTGCCATCAGAGGGACAGGGAATCAGCCCCAGCATTTT
NA	NA	TRBJ1-2	TRBV20-1	CSARVHTSNYGYTF	TGCAGTGCTAGAGTGCACACGTCTAACTATGGCTACACCTTC
TRBD1	NA	TRBJ1-2	TRBV29-1	CSAVRQGADYGYTF	TGCAGCGCAGTCCGACAGGGGGCTGACTATGGCTACACCTTC
NA	many	TRBJ1-5	TRBV11-1	CASSLGTASSNQPQHF	TGTGCCAGCAGCTTAGGGACAGCAAGCAGCAATCAGCCCCAGCATTTT
NA	NA	TRBJ2-5	TRBV24-1	CATRGWEETQYF	TGTGCCACCCGTGGGTGGGAAGAGACCCAGTACTTC
NA	NA	TRBJ1-1	TRBV10-3	CAIRPLGGSGTEAFF	TGTGCCATCAGACCCCTGGGGGGGAGTGGCACTGAAGCTTTCTTT
NA	few	TRBJ1-2	TRBV19	CASSIAPGANYGYTF	TGTGCCAGTAGTATAGCTCCAGGGGCTAACTATGGCTACACCTTC
NA	NA	TRBJ2-1	TRBV6-4	CASSEGPRSYNEQFF	TGTGCCAGCAGTGAGGGCCCGAGATCCTACAATGAGCAGTTCTTC
TRBD2	NA	TRBJ2-1	TRBV20-1	CSASKGLSLYNEQFF	TGCAGTGCTAGCAAGGGACTATCGCTATACAATGAGCAGTTCTTC
TRBD1	few	TRBJ1-5	TRBV10-3	CAISSTDRGSNQPQHF	TGTGCCATCAGTTCGACGGACAGGGGTAGCAATCAGCCCCAGCATTTT
TRBD2	few	TRBJ2-1	TRBV9	CASSDGTSENNEQFF	TGTGCCAGCAGCGACGGGACTAGCGAAAACAATGAGCAGTTCTTC
NA	NA	TRBJ2-4	TRBV28	CASSFAPTLAKNIQYF	TGTGCCAGCAGTTTTGCACCAACTCTAGCCAAAAACATTCAGTACTTC
NA	NA	TRBJ1-2	TRBV7-2	CASSLGQAFYGYTF	TGTGCCAGCAGCTTAGGGCAGGCCTTCTATGGCTACACCTTC
TRBD1	NA	TRBJ1-5	TRBV2	CASSHPTGGDQPQHF	TGTGCCAGCAGTCACCCGACAGGGGGCGATCAGCCCCAGCATTTT
TRBD1	NA	TRBJ2-7	TRBV10-3	CASSVGQGGKQYF	TGTGCCAGCAGTGTCGGACAGGGGGGCAAGCAGTACTTC
TRBD1	few	TRBJ1-1	TRBV7-2	CASSSTGHTEAFF	TGTGCCAGCAGCTCGACAGGGCACACTGAAGCTTTCTTT
NA	NA	TRBJ2-7	TRBV10-3	CAISPGFSAEQYF	TGTGCCATCAGTCCCGGGTTTTCTGCCGAGCAGTACTTC
NA	NA	TRBJ2-3	TRBV24-1	CATSDEGGFDTQYF	TGTGCCACCAGTGATGAGGGAGGATTTGATACGCAGTATTTT
NA	NA	TRBJ1-2	TRBV7-9	CASSDGQYYGYTF	TGTGCCAGCAGCGACGGACAGTACTATGGCTACACCTTC
TRBD2	NA	TRBJ2-2	TRBV3-1	CASSQVVPGLAGTGGELFF	TGTGCCAGCAGCCAAGTCGTTCCGGGACTAGCGGGAACCGGCGGGGAGCTGTTTTTT
NA	NA	TRBJ2-7	TRBV15	CATAQGGYEQYF	TGTGCCACCGCCCAGGGGGGGTACGAGCAGTACTTC
TRBD1	NA	TRBJ2-3	TRBV2	CATQSGTADTQYF	TGTGCCACCCAGTCGGGGACAGCAGATACGCAGTATTTT
NA	NA	TRBJ2-1	TRBV2	CASSFNQGNEQFF	TGTGCCAGCAGTTTTAACCAGGGAAACGAGCAGTTCTTC
NA	NA	TRBJ2-7	TRBV20-1	CSARGAGNDYEQYF	TGCAGTGCTAGAGGGGCAGGCAACGACTACGAGCAGTACTTC
NA	NA	TRBJ1-2	TRBV2	CASSEGRGMAGYTF	TGTGCCAGCAGTGAAGGGAGGGGAATGGCTGGCTACACCTTC
NA	NA	TRBJ2-7	TRBV7-9	CASSLAALQSEQYF	TGTGCCAGCAGCTTAGCCGCTTTACAGAGCGAGCAGTACTTC
TRBD2	NA	TRBJ2-5	TRBV7-8	CASSKSGRVGETQYF	TGTGCCAGCAGCAAAAGCGGGAGGGTCGGAGAGACCCAGTACTTC
NA	NA	TRBJ2-3	TRBV2	CASSEDRTLEYF	TGTGCCAGCAGTGAAGATAGGACTTTAGAGTATTTT
NA	NA	TRBJ2-7	TRBV19	CASSIFRDQGLEQYF	TGTGCCAGTAGTATATTCCGGGACCAAGGCCTAGAGCAGTACTTC